Shown below are 28 T cell receptor beta chains from a single sample sequenced in a study of cytomegalovirus exposure and HLA in healthy donors. Assay used: immunoSEQ multiplex PCR; TCRdb lists only in-frame clones, some missing. The top ten clones hold about 0.85% of a sample with a few hundred thousand clones, around nine tenths of them seen once. Sequenced material: PBMCs. The receptors come from a young woman in good health and CMV-seronegative.

The CDR3 loop is CASSQPQVLEQYF. The CDR3 coding sequence is TGTGCCAGCAGCCAACCTCAGGTTCTGGAGCAGTACTTC. V usage is TRBV6-6 and J usage is TRBJ2-7; D unresolved. This CDR3 spans 13 amino acids. V gave up 6 bases and J gave up 7 bases, with 16 bases separating them. Germline CDR1 and CDR2: MNHNY and SVGAGI (reference sequence).

The chain combines TRBV28 with TRBJ2-1; the D gene is possibly TRBD1 (5 bases). Trimming shortened V by 3 bases and J by 11 bases, and 14 bases separated the two germline ends. The CDR3 totals 13 residues. CDR1 is MDHEN, CDR2 SYDVKM, per germline. In DNA form, the CDR3 reads TGTGCCAGCAGTTTCGCCCCCGTGGGGCAGCAGTTCTTC. Translated, it gives CASSFAPVGQQFF.

V is TRBV7-8 and J is TRBJ2-7; D is possibly TRBD2 (6 bases). Trimming cost V 2 bases and J 3 bases, with 20 bases left between them. Germline loops: CDR1 SGHVS, CDR2 FQNEAQ. The length of the CDR3 is 17 residues. In DNA form, the CDR3 reads TGTGCCAGCAGCTTACTTGGGGGGAGCCCTACTTTCTACGAGCAGTACTTC. It yields the protein CASSLLGGSPTFYEQYF. Together with reference TRBV7-8 and TRBJ2-7, the CDR3 gives the full variable domain: GAGVSQSPRYKVAKRGQDVALRCDPISGHVSLFWYQQALGQGPEFLTYFQNEAQLDKSGLPSDRFFAERPEGSVSTLKIQRTQQEDSAVYLCASSLLGGSPTFYEQYFGPGTRLTVT.

V is TRBV2 and J is TRBJ1-1; D may be TRBD1 (5 bases). The CDR3 consists of 15 residues. Trimming stripped 3 bases from V and 4 bases from J, with 15 bases between. CDR1 and CDR2 (germline): SNHLY, FYNNEI. CDR3 DNA: TGTGCCAGCAGTGAGGCAGGGCGGGAGTTCACTGAAGCTTTCTTT. Its translation is CASSEAGREFTEAFF. Complete variable domain (other parts from reference TRBV2 and TRBJ1-1): EPEVTQTPSHQVTQMGQEVILRCVPISNHLYFYWYRQILGQKVEFLVSFYNNEISEKSEIFDDQFSVERPDGSNFTLKIRSTKLEDSAMYFCASSEAGREFTEAFFGQGTRLTVV.

J is TRBJ2-5 and V is TRBV19; TRBD2 is a possible D gene (6 bases). The ends were cut back, 6 bases at V and 2 bases at J, with 10 bases in the middle. In germline, CDR1 is LNHDA, CDR2 SQIVND (reference sequence). The CDR3 is 13 amino acids. CDR3 in amino acids: CASRGGPQETQYF. The CDR3 DNA sequence: TGTGCCAGTAGGGGAGGACCACAAGAGACCCAGTACTTC.

J is TRBJ1-1 and V is TRBV7-8; D perhaps matches TRBD1 (6 bases). CDR1 and CDR2 from the germline V gene are SGHVS and FQNEAQ. The germline V and J ends were trimmed by 3 bases and 5 bases, with 13 bases remaining between them. The CDR3 extends over 14 amino acids. CDR3 region: CASSLKGQGTEAFF. The CDR3 coding sequence is TGTGCCAGCAGCTTGAAGGGGCAGGGGACTGAAGCTTTCTTT.

This chain links TRBV7-9 with TRBJ2-1, with TRBD2 matching over 7 bases. Per the germline V gene, CDR1 is SEHNR and CDR2 is FQNEAQ (reference sequence). The CDR3 has 16 amino acids. Germline trimming cut 7 bases from V and 2 bases from J; bases unmatched to any gene: 11. The CDR3 spells CASTLAVLAAYNEQFF. CDR3 in DNA: TGTGCCAGCACCCTGGCGGTTCTAGCGGCCTACAATGAGCAGTTCTTC. Looking up the rest from reference TRBV7-9 and TRBJ2-1 gives the full variable domain: DTGVSQNPRHKITKRGQNVTFRCDPISEHNRLYWYRQTLGQGPEFLTYFQNEAQLEKSRLLSDRFSAERPKGSFSTLEIQRTEQGDSAMYLCASTLAVLAAYNEQFFGPGTRLTVL.

The chain is built from TRBV5-1 and TRBJ2-6; 9 bases are shared with TRBD1. The CDR3 contains 18 residues. J was trimmed by 1 base and V by 0 bases; bases with no gene match: 5. Germline CDR1 is SGHRS and CDR2 is YFSETQ. CDR3 in amino acids: CASSLGGTGLSGANVLTF. CDR3 DNA: TGCGCCAGCAGCTTGGGTGGGACAGGGCTTTCTGGGGCCAACGTCCTGACTTTC.

V usage is TRBV30 and J usage is TRBJ2-5, with TRBD2 matching 7 bases. This CDR3 has 16 residues. V gave up 4 bases and J gave up 4 bases; unmatched junction bases: 15. CDR1 and CDR2 from the germline V gene are GTSNPN and SVGIG (reference sequence). For the CDR3, the DNA is TGTGCCTGGAATGGGGGGGGAGGGCCTTGGCGAGAGACCCAGTACTTC. It specifies CAWNGGGGPWRETQYF.

This sequence joins TRBV5-1 and TRBJ2-1; 9 positions match TRBD2. This CDR3 is 14 amino acids long. After removal of 1 base from V and 6 bases from J, the junction contained 2 bases not matched to a gene. CDR1 SGHRS and CDR2 YFSETQ come from the germline V gene. The CDR3 here is CASSLRTSANEQFF. DNA for the CDR3: TGCGCCAGCAGCTTGCGGACTAGCGCCAATGAGCAGTTCTTC. Full variable domain (remainder filled in from reference TRBV5-1 and TRBJ2-1): KAGVTQTPRYLIKTRGQQVTLSCSPISGHRSVSWYQQTPGQGLQFLFEYFSETQRNKGNFPGRFSGRQFSNSRSEMNVSTLELGDSALYLCASSLRTSANEQFFGPGTRLTVL.

This chain links TRBV7-3 with TRBJ2-1, with 9 bases matching TRBD2. Germline V gene lookup returns CDR1 SGHTA and CDR2 FQGTGA. With V trimmed by 2 bases and J by 9 bases, 11 bases remained unmatched. This CDR3 has 16 residues. The CDR3 DNA reads as TGTGCCAGCAGCTTATCCCGGGCTAGCGGGACTCTTGAGCAGTTCTTC. Its protein product is CASSLSRASGTLEQFF.

The chain joins TRBV6-6 to TRBJ2-7; the match to TRBD2 covers 15 bases. CDR1 MNHNY and CDR2 SVGAGI come from the germline V gene (reference sequence). With V trimmed by 2 bases and J by 4 bases, 0 bases remained unmatched. CDR3 length: 15 residues. The CDR3 nucleotides read TGTGCCAGCAGTTACGGGACTAGCGGGAGGTACGAGCAGTACTTC. Translating gives CASSYGTSGRYEQYF.

The CDR3 DNA reads as TGTGCCAGCAGTTCTAGGGACAGTTACAATCAGCCCCAGCATTTT. Translation gives CASSSRDSYNQPQHF. The gene calls are TRBV6-5 and TRBJ1-5; TRBD1 matches at 7 bases. With V trimmed by 4 bases and J by 3 bases, 6 bases remained unmatched. Germline CDR1 is MNHEY and CDR2 is SVGAGI. The length of the CDR3 is 15 residues.

This chain links TRBV5-6 with TRBJ1-6, with D hard to call. The germline CDR1 and CDR2 sequences are SGHDT and YYEEEE. This CDR3 comprises 14 residues. Trimming pared 5 bases from V and 7 bases from J, leaving 13 bases between. CDR3 in amino acids: CASSREAANSPLHF. The CDR3 DNA sequence: TGTGCCAGCAGTAGGGAGGCGGCGAATTCACCCCTCCACTTT.

V gene TRBV11-2 combines with J gene TRBJ1-6; D gene uncertain. The CDR3 runs to 12 residues. CDR1 SGHAT and CDR2 FQNNGV come from the germline V gene. V dropped 3 bases and J dropped 14 bases, with 11 bases sitting between them. The CDR3 loop reads CASSLGLESLHF. DNA of the CDR3: TGTGCCAGCAGCTTGGGTCTGGAGTCCCTCCACTTT.

V and J are TRBV27 and TRBJ2-2; D is perhaps TRBD2 (5 bases). CDR1 and CDR2 (germline): MNHEY, SMNVEV (reference sequence). The CDR3 consists of 15 residues. Deletions cut 2 bases from V and 1 base from J, with 8 bases between. The CDR3 sequence is CASSLRGRNTGELFF. The CDR3 DNA is TGTGCCAGCAGTTTACGGGGAAGGAACACCGGGGAGCTGTTTTTT.

This chain links TRBV27 with TRBJ1-2, with TRBD1 matching over 7 bases. The V segment lost 5 bases and the J segment 0 bases; nucleotides outside the gene matches: 9. The CDR3 length is 16 residues. Per the germline V gene, CDR1 is MNHEY and CDR2 is SMNVEV (reference sequence). CDR3: CASSIQGTGANYGYTF. The CDR3 bases are TGTGCCAGCAGTATACAGGGGACCGGAGCTAACTATGGCTACACCTTC.

The genes are TRBV19 and TRBJ1-2, with a possible D match to TRBD1 (6 bases). Germline values: CDR1 LNHDA, CDR2 SQIVND (reference sequence). The CDR3 has 13 amino acids. Trimming stripped 3 bases from V and 8 bases from J, with 13 bases between. CDR3 in DNA: TGTGCCAGTAGTATCGGACAGCCGGTCGGCTACACCTTC. Residues: CASSIGQPVGYTF.

The rearrangement links TRBV6-6 to TRBJ1-2; D remains ambiguous. CDR1 and CDR2 from the germline V gene are MNHNY and SVGAGI (reference sequence). This CDR3 is 14 amino acids long. Trimming left V 4 bases short and J 8 bases short, with 17 bases between. DNA of the CDR3: TGTGCCAGCAGTTCCTCGGGCCCGCTTGGGGGCTACACCTTC. Amino acid sequence: CASSSSGPLGGYTF.

The rearrangement links TRBV6-5 to TRBJ1-2; D unresolved. Per germline, CDR1 MNHEY and CDR2 SVGAGI. CDR3 length: 16 residues. V gave up 0 bases and J gave up 5 bases, with 16 bases separating them. This CDR3 is CASSYSTTGPAYGYTF. In DNA, the CDR3 is TGTGCCAGCAGTTACTCGACTACGGGCCCCGCTTATGGCTACACCTTC.

V is TRBV27 and J is TRBJ2-5, with 14 bases lining up with TRBD2. CDR1 is MNHEY and CDR2 is SMNVEV in the germline V gene (reference sequence). The CDR3 covers 17 residues. V gave up 5 bases and J gave up 5 bases; unmatched junction bases: 10. The CDR3 region has the DNA TGTGCCAGCAGTCTGGGGACTAGCGGGAGATATGGGGAGACCCAGTACTTC. Its translation is CASSLGTSGRYGETQYF.

The V gene is TRBV15, the J gene TRBJ2-3, with 9 bases lining up with TRBD2. The J segment lost 10 bases and the V segment lost 0 bases, leaving 14 bases of the junction unmatched. The CDR3 has 17 residues. Germline values: CDR1 LNHNV, CDR2 YYDKDF (reference sequence). CDR3 region: CATSRDLRSGTSTAQYF. The CDR3 DNA reads TGTGCCACCAGCAGAGATCTCCGCTCCGGGACTAGCACTGCGCAGTATTTT.

CDR3 residues: CASSMVTENSGNTIYF. In DNA form, the CDR3 reads TGTGCCAGTAGTATGGTGACAGAAAACTCTGGAAACACCATATATTTT. V gene TRBV19 combines with J gene TRBJ1-3; D possibly corresponds to TRBD1 (5 bases). This CDR3 contains 16 residues. Looked up from germline, CDR1 is LNHDA and CDR2 is SQIVND (reference sequence). The V gene lost 3 bases and the J gene lost 0 bases, with 12 bases spanning the gap.

For the CDR3, the DNA is TGTGCCAGCAGTGAATACGCGGGAGGGGGGAATGAGCAGTTCTTC. This encodes CASSEYAGGGNEQFF. This chain joins TRBV6-4 and TRBJ2-1; 9 bases match TRBD2. This CDR3 is 15 amino acids long. J lost 7 bases, V lost 3 bases, and 7 bases had no gene match. Germline V gene sequence: CDR1 MRHNA, CDR2 SNTAGT.

The CDR3 coding sequence is TGTGCCAGCAGCTTCCCCTTGAGCTATGGCTACACCTTC. It translates to CASSFPLSYGYTF. This chain uses TRBV5-6 with TRBJ1-2; D remains ambiguous. From germline, CDR1 is SGHDT and CDR2 YYEEEE. This CDR3 has 13 residues. The V and J ends lost 2 bases and 4 bases respectively, with 9 bases between them.

CDR3 in DNA: TGTGCCAGCAGTTTACTTGTGCCAGGGTCTGAAACGCAGTATTTT. It yields the protein CASSLLVPGSETQYF. The chain couples TRBV28 to TRBJ2-3; TRBD1 might be the D (5 bases). The germline V gene encodes CDR1 MDHEN and CDR2 SYDVKM. The CDR3 spans 15 residues. Trimming removed 2 bases from V and 9 bases from J, with 18 bases in between. The full variable domain, completed using reference TRBV28 and TRBJ2-3, is DVKVTQSSRYLVKRTGEKVFLECVQDMDHENMFWYRQDPGLGLRLIYFSYDVKMKEKGDIPEGYSVSREKKERFSLILESASTNQTSMYLCASSLLVPGSETQYFGPGTRLTVL.

This clone was picked up one time. V gene TRBV7-3 combines with J gene TRBJ2-3; 8 nucleotides match TRBD2. The CDR3 sequence is 15 residues long. Germline values: CDR1 SGHTA, CDR2 FQGTGA. The J segment lost 3 bases and the V segment lost 1 base, leaving 3 bases of the junction unmatched. The CDR3 DNA follows: TGTGCCAGCAGCTTAATTCCGGGAGGGACAGATACGCAGTATTTT. It specifies CASSLIPGGTDTQYF.

The chain employs TRBV11-3 and TRBJ1-3; D not certain. CDR1 is SGHNT, CDR2 YENEEA, per germline. V lost 2 bases to trimming and J lost 8 bases, with 10 bases between them. The CDR3 sequence is 13 residues long. CDR3 residues: CASSLFVRDTIYF. The CDR3, as DNA: TGTGCCAGCAGCTTATTTGTCCGGGACACCATATATTTT.